The entry below describes one T cell receptor (beta chain). Per the study methods: From reference gene primer amplification, estimates of nucleated cell counts were derived. The repertoire was sequenced with immunoSEQ multiplex PCR; TCRdb's copy has only in-frame clones and lacks some. The V and J calls and clone size were taken over from that table, and D and trimming were inferred from the DNA. The sample holds 380,000 or so clones, roughly 90% seen once. The sample originates from a study of blood T cell repertoires in COVID-19. Background on the study: PBMCs, B-cell-depleted T cells, or T cells were the source of the cDNA or gDNA that made up the material.

Trimming stripped 0 bases from V and 7 bases from J, with 9 bases between. Per germline, CDR1 GTSNPN and CDR2 SVGIG (reference sequence). There are 13 residues in the CDR3. The chain combines TRBV30 with TRBJ2-2, with TRBD2 as a possible D gene (6 bases). The clonotype was recovered from a woman aged 25 to 39 with acute COVID-19. Sequencing input: PBMCs or T cells enriched from blood (not recorded which). The CDR3, as DNA: TGTGCCTGGAGTGTAGTGCGGGGCGGGGAGCTGTTTTTT. It codes for CAWSVVRGGELFF.